The clone carrying this T cell receptor (beta chain) was observed a handful of times. Its cognate antigen is unknown. This sample stems from a study of Graves' ophthalmopathy and Graves' hyperthyroidism. Study-wide results and caveats: Clonotypes were expanded in thyroid at above 0.001 frequency, and most also appeared in blood.

The hyperthyroidism patients had a new diagnosis of under 2 months' duration and were aged 18 to 65. Fresh peripheral blood (approximately 10 ml) yielded the PBMCs. RNA transcripts yielded amplified TCR beta CDR3 regions. The first-round RT-PCR employed HTBI primers together with the Qiagen OneStep RT-PCR kit. A multiplex PCR was then performed as the second round. Each CDR3 protein is one row after TCRdb ran MiXCR on the multiplex PCR reads. This repertoire shows 600,000 to 650,000 distinct CDR3 sequences, around a fifth found once; its top ten account for approximately 7%. CDR1 and CDR2 (germline): MNHNS, SASEGT. CDR3 length: 12 amino acids. Trimming shortened V by 2 bases and J by 9 bases, and 10 bases separated the two germline ends.

Input material: peripheral blood. The chain combines TRBV6-1 with TRBJ1-1; no clear D gene. This sequence originates from a young woman with stable Graves' hyperthyroidism. Some clones in this sample may be carry-over from other donors' samples. In DNA form, the CDR3 reads TGTGCCAGCAGTGAACAGGAGACTAAAGCTTTCTTT. Its protein is CASSEQETKAFF.